The present entry profiles one T cell receptor beta chain with its context. What it binds is unknown. The germline V gene encodes CDR1 MNHEY and CDR2 SVGEGT. V was cut by 2 bases and J by 0 bases, with 8 bases left in between. This CDR3 is built from 15 residues. Per-sample PBMC isolation yielded at least 7 million cells. This specimen belongs to a study of blood T cells in healthy people across ages. Background on the study: About one barcoded beta molecule per two T cells was captured by template switching.

Study-level findings and limits: Per million T cells, the diversity of TCR beta decreased roughly linearly as age advanced.

It was with a sample-barcoded 5' primer and a J-beta primer mix that a second PCR of roughly 7 to 12 cycles was run. TCRdb re-called the 5' RACE reads with MiXCR, one entry per CDR3 protein. This table has under 2,000,000 distinct CDR3 sequences, less than 50% appearing once. The receptor comes from a woman between 40 and 50 years old in good health. Sequenced sample: blood. The gene calls are TRBV6-2 or TRBV6-3 and TRBJ1-5; no reliable D call. The CDR3 loop reads CASSYGRFSNQPQHF. The CDR3 coding sequence is TGTGCCAGCAGTTACGGACGGTTTAGCAATCAGCCCCAGCATTTT.